The clone carrying this T cell receptor (beta chain) was seen a few times. Its antigen is currently unknown. The sample belongs to a study of response to subunit inactivated influenza vaccine. Study-wide points: The authors suggested that few new T cells are recruited per seasonal influenza vaccination.

TCRdb called the RT-PCR reads again in MiXCR, with one record for every CDR3 protein. The sample yields more than 700,000 distinct CDR3 sequences, around 21% seen once. This TCR was sampled from a man over 45 who received an inactivated influenza vaccine. Sequenced material: PBMCs from blood, taken roughly 5 days after vaccination.

The DNA for the CDR3 is TGTGCCAGCAGCGACCAGAATTCACCCCTCCACTTT. It is translated as CASSDQNSPLHF. This chain uses TRBV7-6 with TRBJ1-6; D remains unclear. Germline V CDR1 and CDR2: SGHVS, FNYEAQ. The ends were cut back, 5 bases at V and 7 bases at J, with 6 bases in the middle. The CDR3 covers 12 residues.